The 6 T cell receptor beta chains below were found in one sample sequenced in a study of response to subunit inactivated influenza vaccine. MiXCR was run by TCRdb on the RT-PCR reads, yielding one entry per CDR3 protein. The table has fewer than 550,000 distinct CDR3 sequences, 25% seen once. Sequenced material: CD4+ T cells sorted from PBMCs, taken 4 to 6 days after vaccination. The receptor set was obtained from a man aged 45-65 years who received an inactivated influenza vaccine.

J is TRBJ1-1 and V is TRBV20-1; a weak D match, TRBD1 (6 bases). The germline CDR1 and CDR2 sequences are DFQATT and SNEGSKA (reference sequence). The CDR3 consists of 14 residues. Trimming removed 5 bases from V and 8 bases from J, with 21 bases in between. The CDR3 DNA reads TGCAGTGCTCGACGGAGAGGGAAACAGGGAGAAGCTTTCTTT. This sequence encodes CSARRRGKQGEAFF.

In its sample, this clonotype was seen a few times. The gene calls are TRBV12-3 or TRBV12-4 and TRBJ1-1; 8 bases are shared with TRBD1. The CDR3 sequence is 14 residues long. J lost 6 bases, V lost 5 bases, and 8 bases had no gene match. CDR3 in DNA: TGTGCCAGCAGTAAACGGACAGGGCAGGCTGAAGCTTTCTTT. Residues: CASSKRTGQAEAFF.

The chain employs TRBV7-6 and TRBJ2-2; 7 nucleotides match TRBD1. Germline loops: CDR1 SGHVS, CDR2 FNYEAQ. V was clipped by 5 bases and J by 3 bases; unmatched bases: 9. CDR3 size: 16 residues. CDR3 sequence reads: CASSPRQGSYTGELFF. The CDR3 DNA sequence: TGTGCCAGCAGCCCTCGACAGGGTTCCTACACCGGGGAGCTGTTTTTT.

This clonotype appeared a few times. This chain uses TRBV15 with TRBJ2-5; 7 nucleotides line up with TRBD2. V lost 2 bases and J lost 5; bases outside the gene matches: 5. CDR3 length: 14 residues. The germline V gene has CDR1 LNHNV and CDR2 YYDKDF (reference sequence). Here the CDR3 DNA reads TGTGCCACCAGCAGAAGAGCGGGGCCGGAGACCCAGTACTTC. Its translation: CATSRRAGPETQYF.

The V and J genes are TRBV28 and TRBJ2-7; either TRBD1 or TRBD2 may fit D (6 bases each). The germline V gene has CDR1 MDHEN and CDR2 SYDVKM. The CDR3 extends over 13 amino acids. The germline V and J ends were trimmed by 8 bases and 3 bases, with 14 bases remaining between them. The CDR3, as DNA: TGTGCCAGCGGGGAGGACAGTGACTACGAGCAGTACTTC. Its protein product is CASGEDSDYEQYF.

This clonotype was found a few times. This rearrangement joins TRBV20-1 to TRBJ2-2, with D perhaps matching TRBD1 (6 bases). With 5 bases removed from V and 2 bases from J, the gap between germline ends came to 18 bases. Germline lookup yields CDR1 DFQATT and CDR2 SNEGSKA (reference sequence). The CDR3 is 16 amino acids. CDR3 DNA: TGCAGTGCTCGGACAGCCCTCAATGCCAACACCGGGGAGCTGTTTTTT. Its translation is CSARTALNANTGELFF.